This T cell receptor (beta chain) was recorded in a study of blood T cells in healthy people across ages. In germline, CDR1 is SGHRS, CDR2 YFSETQ. The CDR3 loop spans 14 amino acids. Aged about 6 to 95, donors were systemically healthy Caucasians from Russia. A second PCR of 7 to 11 cycles used a sample-barcoded 5' primer and a J-beta primer mix. TCRdb re-called the 5' RACE reads with MiXCR, one entry per CDR3 protein. This sample yields roughly 1.9 million distinct CDR3 sequences, of which about two fifths are seen a single time; more than 20% belongs to the top ten. Remarks on this clonotype: The junction does not match germline at one end; this may be a read error.

This clonotype originated in a human donor in good health. The chain recombines TRBV5-1 with TRBJ2-5; 8 nucleotides line up with TRBD2. Sequences were obtained from blood. CDR3 loop: CASSLTSGKETQHF. The CDR3 DNA reads TGCGCCAGCAGCTTGACTAGCGGCAAAGAGACCCAGCACTTC.